Detailed here is one TCR beta chain. What antigen it recognizes has not been identified. No much larger clone is present one base from it, and per-base qualities are unavailable. This sample was included in a study of T cell responses to AZD1222 COVID-19 vaccine (dated by TCRdb to about 2021). Study-level background: TCR sequencing covered fewer than 250 trial participants: 200 to 220 given two doses of AZD1222 and some 25 given two doses of MenACWY control vaccine. Trial participants were enrolled into age subgroups of 18-55, 56-69 and 70-plus years, which contained approximately 150, 28 and 58 TCR-sequenced participants, respectively. The paper's findings and limits, for the study overall: Because no samples from the day 14 peak response were available, repertoires could be characterized only after the peak T cell response. In the small 56-69-year group, the increase in depth fell short of significance, most likely because of low power. Only a handful of AZD1222 recipients were SARS-CoV-2 seropositive at baseline, limiting conclusions about previously exposed vaccinees. The whole spike protein was spanned by vaccine-associated CD4 TCRs, and dominant responses were seen in regions 160-218 and 743-854. Nearly half of unique spike-specific TCRs reportedly recognized epitopes outside regions mutated in the B.1.351 and B.1.1.7 variants. Most participants were white British and females outnumbered males, and the authors suggested that clonal diversity may have been underestimated. Spike-specific TCR breadth and depth rose significantly after two AZD1222 doses compared with day 0 and with MenACWY recipients.

What the time point label conveys for this sample: baseline before first vaccination. The sample's treatment or condition label, in plain terms: meningococcal conjugate vaccine given as trial control. The vaccinee samples were drawn from two UK trials, COV001 and COV002, one of which was a single-blind randomized controlled phase 2/3 trial testing AZD1222 (ChAdOx1 nCoV-19) in healthy adults. Trial participant PBMC samples were collected at day 0 and day 28 after the second dose for TCRbeta chain sequencing. The CDR3 regions of human TCRbeta chains were analyzed by immunosequencing. Processing in the source paper ran as follows. TCRs in the repertoires were compared against a reference library of SARS-CoV-2-specific TCRs that had been generated with the MIRA antigen-specificity platform. Breadth meant the fraction of unique TCRs that were SARS-CoV-2-associated, whereas depth meant the fraction of total T cells that were SARS-CoV-2-associated. Using the MIRA data, each spike-specific TCR was assigned both to the spike region to which the TCR was reactive and to a CD4 or CD8 class. Log10-transformed breadth and depth values were compared by one-way ANOVA with Sidak's multiple comparisons tests. The table comes from immuneACCESS by way of TCRdb, which keeps in-frame sequences with V and J called. Part of the clones is missing from these tables; in studies checked, under half for an unresolved V gene and the rest for unknown reasons. V and J calls and clone size follow that table, whereas D and trimming were derived from the DNA. The sample has 200,000 to 250,000 clones on record, around 93% of them singletons. About 1% of the sample lies in the top ten.

Its CDR3 holds 18 amino acids, cysteine through phenylalanine. The retained sequence is limited to the CDR3, 54 bases, with the frame set at the first base. Trimming takes 5 bases off V and 1 base off J; junction bases not matched to a gene: 11. CDR1 and CDR2 (MGHDK, SYGVNS) derive from the germline V gene. The V and J segments used are TRBV25-1 and TRBJ1-3; 10 central bases correspond to TRBD1. Sequencing was performed on peripheral blood, taken on day 0 of MenACWY control vaccination. The receptor was isolated from an adult in good health. The DNA is as follows: TGTGCCAGCAGTCCCCTTCCGGGACAGGGGTCGTCTGGAAACACCATATATTTT. Its protein product is CASSPLPGQGSSGNTIYF. This CDR3, with the reference TRBV25-1 and TRBJ1-3 proteins standing in past its ends, gives the full variable domain EADIYQTPRYLVIGTGKKITLECSQTMGHDKMYWYQQDPGMELHLIHYSYGVNSTEKGDLSSESTVSRIRTEHFPLTLESARPSHTSQYLCASSPLPGQGSSGNTIYFGEGSWLTVV.